This T cell receptor (beta chain) comes out of a study of relationships among human T cell subsets. The V gene lost 0 bases and the J gene lost 4 bases, with 20 bases spanning the gap. The CDR3 covers 17 residues. In germline, CDR1 is SQVTM, CDR2 ANQGSEA. Overall study findings and caveats: Regulatory and Th2 subsets had few clones over 100 reads, unlike CD8+ cytotoxic cells. Some CD4+CD8+ double-positive cells may remain after bead sorting. T cell counts were not recorded for two pan T samples. Th1, Th2 and regulatory subsets overlapped substantially in CDR3 sequences.

From mRNA, alpha and beta CDR3 regions were amplified using semiquantitative ARM-PCR. Tagged nested gene-specific primers were used first, then communal superprimers amplified exponentially. TCRdb re-called the multiplex PCR reads through MiXCR, storing one row per CDR3 protein. The sample consists of approximately 4,300 distinct CDR3 sequences, about 83% of them appearing once. Notes on this clonotype: What it recognizes is unknown.

The chain recombines TRBV29-1 with TRBJ2-3; possible D gene TRBD2, 5 bases. The sequenced sample was total T cells sorted from blood. The clonotype was recovered from a man aged 35-49 years in good health. The CDR3 DNA sequence: TGCAGCGTTGAAGATACGGAGGAACCGAAAGCCCCAGATACGCAGTATTTT. Amino acid sequence: CSVEDTEEPKAPDTQYF.